Following are 4 T cell receptor beta chains from one sample sequenced in a study of blood T cell repertoires in COVID-19. Clones were sequenced by immunoSEQ multiplex PCR, and TCRdb holds only the in-frame ones, with some missing. The table shows about 180,000 clones, with about 88% occurring only once. Sequencing was done on a sample of PBMCs or T cells enriched from blood (not recorded which). These TCRs come from a middle-aged woman with acute COVID-19.

V and J are TRBV5-1 and TRBJ2-7, with 7 bases that match TRBD1. V lost 3 bases and J lost 0; bases outside the gene matches: 3. Germline V CDR1 and CDR2: SGHRS, YFSETQ. The CDR3 loop spans 14 amino acids. The CDR3 is CASSWTGPSYEQYF. In DNA, the CDR3 is TGCGCCAGCAGCTGGACAGGACCCTCCTACGAGCAGTACTTC.

This chain uses TRBV5-1 with TRBJ1-4; 10 bases line up with TRBD1. After removal of 0 bases from V and 4 bases from J, the junction contained 0 bases not matched to a gene. In germline, CDR1 is SGHRS, CDR2 YFSETQ. This CDR3 is 15 amino acids long. The CDR3 region is CASSLGTGGNEKLFF. CDR3 DNA: TGCGCCAGCAGCTTGGGGACAGGGGGTAATGAAAAACTGTTTTTT.

This clone was detected only once. This chain joins TRBV2 and TRBJ1-1, with 9 bases identical to TRBD1. The CDR3 extends over 14 amino acids. The V segment lost 10 bases and the J segment 1 base; nucleotides outside the gene matches: 7. Germline CDR1 SNHLY, CDR2 FYNNEI. The CDR3 bases are TGTGCCACGACAGGGGGGGAGTGGAACACTGAAGCTTTCTTT. Its protein product is CATTGGEWNTEAFF. Based on the CDR3 plus reference TRBV2 and TRBJ1-1, the full variable domain is EPEVTQTPSHQVTQMGQEVILRCVPISNHLYFYWYRQILGQKVEFLVSFYNNEISEKSEIFDDQFSVERPDGSNFTLKIRSTKLEDSAMYFCATTGGEWNTEAFFGQGTRLTVV.

The chain combines TRBV11-2 with TRBJ1-1; no reliable D call. V lost 4 bases, J lost 0 bases, and 3 bases lay in between. CDR1 SGHAT and CDR2 FQNNGV come from the germline V gene. The CDR3 loop spans 12 amino acids. CDR3 nucleotides: TGTGCCAGCAGCTCAATGAACACTGAAGCTTTCTTT. This encodes CASSSMNTEAFF.